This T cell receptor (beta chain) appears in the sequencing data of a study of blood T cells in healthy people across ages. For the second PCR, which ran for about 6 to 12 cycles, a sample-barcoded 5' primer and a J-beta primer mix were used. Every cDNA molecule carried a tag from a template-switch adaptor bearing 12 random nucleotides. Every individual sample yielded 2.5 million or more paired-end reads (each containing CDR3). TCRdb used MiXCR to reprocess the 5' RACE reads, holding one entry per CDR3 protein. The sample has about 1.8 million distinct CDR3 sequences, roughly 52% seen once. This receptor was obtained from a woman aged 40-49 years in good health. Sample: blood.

CDR3 loop: CSGRRTGEHNEQFF. The CDR3 nucleotides are TGCAGCGGGCGGCGGACAGGGGAACATAATGAGCAGTTCTTC. V is TRBV29-1 and J is TRBJ2-1, with TRBD1 matching 9 bases. Germline lookup yields CDR1 SQVTM and CDR2 ANQGSEA. The CDR3 sequence is 14 residues long. V shed 7 bases, J shed 7 bases, and the junction held 11 bases outside the gene matches.